The next 10 T cell receptor beta chains were all read from a single sample in a study of cytomegalovirus exposure and HLA in healthy donors (dated by TCRdb to about 2017). The library was prepared using the immunoSEQ multiplex PCR assay. In its TCRdb copy, this immuneACCESS table keeps in-frame sequences only and misses some clones. Where compared with another copy, unresolved V genes explain less than half of these, and the others have no known cause. For this sample there are some 86,000 clones; roughly 93% appear just once. The biggest ten clones account for 3% to 4.5% of the sample. The specimen was PBMCs. Receptor source: a woman aged 25 to 39 in good health and CMV-seronegative.

The rearrangement links TRBV6-5 to TRBJ1-2; TRBD1 agrees at 9 bases. In germline, CDR1 is MNHEY, CDR2 SVGAGI. The junction had 8 bases not matched to a gene; V was cut back by 4 bases and J by 8 bases. The CDR3 consists of 14 residues. CDR3 loop: CASSSPGQGSGYTF. CDR3 DNA: TGTGCCAGCAGTTCCCCGGGACAGGGTTCGGGCTACACCTTC.

The rearrangement links TRBV6-7 to TRBJ1-6; tentative D call: TRBD1 (6 bases). TRBV6-7 is identified as an open reading frame with a role that is uncertain. This CDR3 is 15 amino acids long. The V gene lost 11 bases and the J gene lost 9 bases, with 23 bases spanning the gap. CDR3 region: CAGSPYRANSSPLHF. The CDR3 DNA reads TGTGCCGGGTCACCGTACAGGGCCAATAGTTCACCCCTCCACTTT.

The chain couples TRBV10-3 to TRBJ1-2; 10 bases are a match to TRBD1. The CDR3 is made up of 18 amino acids. V dropped 2 bases and J dropped 4; count of bases not matched to a gene: 13. Germline assignment: CDR1 ENHRY and CDR2 SYGVKD. The CDR3 spells CAISETNSRDRGRYGYTF. The CDR3 nucleotides are TGTGCCATCAGTGAGACTAACTCCCGGGACAGGGGACGCTATGGCTACACCTTC.

This chain joins TRBV28 and TRBJ1-1; 9 bases are shared with TRBD1. The CDR3 sequence is 14 residues long. V shed 5 bases and J 1 base; nucleotides not matched to a gene: 2. Germline V gene sequence: CDR1 MDHEN, CDR2 SYDVKM. The CDR3 region is CASSAGQGNTEAFF. CDR3 bases: TGTGCCAGCAGTGCGGGACAGGGGAACACTGAAGCTTTCTTT.

The table lists this clone with a few counts. This chain connects TRBV18 to TRBJ2-1, with TRBD2 matching 8 bases. V was clipped by 3 bases and J by 2 bases; unmatched bases: 3. This CDR3 has 15 amino acids. The germline CDR1 and CDR2 sequences are KGHSH and LQKENI. This CDR3 is CASSPSGKTYNEQFF. CDR3 sequence (DNA): TGTGCCAGCTCACCTAGCGGGAAGACCTACAATGAGCAGTTCTTC.

This CDR3 reads CSVPPKGGEGSDGYTF. The CDR3 DNA reads TGCAGCGTCCCCCCCAAAGGGGGTGAAGGTTCGGATGGCTACACCTTC. The rearrangement joins TRBV29-1 to TRBJ1-2; TRBD1 is a possible D gene (6 bases). V was pared by 6 bases and J by 6 bases, with 26 bases between. The CDR3 length is 16 residues. CDR1 and CDR2 (germline): SQVTM, ANQGSEA. The complete variable domain, with remaining parts taken from reference TRBV29-1 and TRBJ1-2, reads SAVISQKPSRDICQRGTSLTIQCQVDSQVTMMFWYRQQPGQSLTLIATANQGSEATYESGFVIDKFPISRPNLTFSTLTVSNMSPEDSSIYLCSVPPKGGEGSDGYTFGSGTRLTVV.

This clone occurred once. The V call is TRBV19, the J call TRBJ2-7; perhaps TRBD2 as D (6 bases). The germline V gene encodes CDR1 LNHDA and CDR2 SQIVND (reference sequence). This CDR3 is 11 amino acids long. Trimming left V 4 bases short and J 7 bases short, with 8 bases between. The DNA for the CDR3 is TGTGCCAGTAGTAATCTAGCGGAGCAGTACTTC. It yields the protein CASSNLAEQYF.

The chain is built from TRBV5-4 and TRBJ2-7, with TRBD2 identical over 15 bases. CDR1 SGHNT and CDR2 YYREEE come from the germline V gene (reference sequence). The CDR3 has 17 residues. The V gene end was trimmed by 3 bases and the J gene end by 4 bases; junction bases not matched to a gene: 8. The CDR3 coding sequence is TGTGCCAGCAGCTCGGGACTAGCGGGAGGTTCTAGATACGAGCAGTACTTC. Amino acid sequence: CASSSGLAGGSRYEQYF.

The rearrangement joins TRBV27 to TRBJ1-2; D unclear. From germline, CDR1 is MNHEY and CDR2 SMNVEV (reference sequence). The CDR3 consists of 13 residues. V lost 9 bases, J lost 5 bases, and 16 bases lay in between. CDR3 coding DNA: TGTGCCAGTGCCCACGGGGTGGAATATGGCTACACCTTC. It is translated as CASAHGVEYGYTF.

This clone was seen only a few times. The V and J genes are TRBV2 and TRBJ1-2, with D perhaps matching TRBD1 (6 bases). Per the germline V gene, CDR1 is SNHLY and CDR2 is FYNNEI. This CDR3 contains 13 residues. The germline V and J ends were trimmed by 5 bases and 4 bases, with 11 bases remaining between them. In nucleotides, the CDR3 is TGTGCCAGCAGTCTACAGGGAACCTATGGCTACACCTTC. It codes for CASSLQGTYGYTF.